This T cell receptor (beta chain) was obtained from a study of response to subunit inactivated influenza vaccine. With regard to this clonotype: Its target is unknown.

General study findings and limits: A suggestion made by the authors is that each seasonal influenza vaccination recruits few new T cells.

MiXCR, run by TCRdb on the RT-PCR reads, gives a single entry per CDR3 protein. The sample has approximately 300,000 distinct CDR3 sequences; roughly 22% are singletons. V gave up 5 bases and J gave up 6 bases; unmatched junction bases: 19. The CDR3 contains 19 residues. The V gene's germline CDR1 is ENHRY and CDR2 SYGVKD. The sample in question was PBMCs from blood, obtained approximately 20 months after vaccination. The chain combines TRBV10-3 with TRBJ1-5; 10 nucleotides line up with TRBD1. This clonotype was sampled from a man in his fifties or sixties who received an inactivated influenza vaccine. The CDR3 DNA follows: TGTGCCATCAGTCAGAACAGACAGGGGGCGAGAATGCAGTTTCAGCCCCAGCATTTT. Its translation is CAISQNRQGARMQFQPQHF.